The clone carrying this T cell receptor (beta chain) turned up a few times. The antigen is unknown. This specimen belongs to a study of cytomegalovirus exposure and HLA in healthy donors. Study observations and caveats: Around 160 TCR beta chains were listed as cytomegalovirus-associated.

Researchers ran the PCR with 60 Vbeta and 13 Jbeta primers. Some clones are missing from TCRdb's copy, which holds only in-frame ones; the method was immunoSEQ multiplex PCR. This sample carries about 160,000 clones, roughly four fifths of them seen once, and the ten largest clones take 0.96%. The CDR3 has 13 residues. With 4 bases clipped from V and 1 base from J, the junction kept 0 bases outside the gene matches. Per the germline V gene, CDR1 is ENHRY and CDR2 is SYGVKD. The sample taken for sequencing was PBMCs. This TCR was recovered from a girl aged 2 to 9 in good health and CMV-seropositive. The chain couples TRBV10-3 to TRBJ1-1; 7 nucleotides align to TRBD1. CDR3: CAISGTGNTEAFF. CDR3 nucleotides: TGTGCCATCAGTGGGACAGGGAACACTGAAGCTTTCTTT.